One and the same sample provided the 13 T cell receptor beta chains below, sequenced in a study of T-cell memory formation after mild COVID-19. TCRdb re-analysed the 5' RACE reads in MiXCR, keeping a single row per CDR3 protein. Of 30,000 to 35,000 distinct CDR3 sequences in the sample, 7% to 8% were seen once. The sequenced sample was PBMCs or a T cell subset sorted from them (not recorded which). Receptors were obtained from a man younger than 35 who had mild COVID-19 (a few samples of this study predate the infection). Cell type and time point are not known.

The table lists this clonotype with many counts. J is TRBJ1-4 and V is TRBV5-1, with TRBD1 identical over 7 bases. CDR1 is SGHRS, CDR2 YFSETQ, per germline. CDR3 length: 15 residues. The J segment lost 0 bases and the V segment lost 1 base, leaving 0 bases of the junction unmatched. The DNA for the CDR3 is TGCGCCAGCAGCTTGCAGGGGGCAACTAATGAAAAACTGTTTTTT. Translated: CASSLQGATNEKLFF.

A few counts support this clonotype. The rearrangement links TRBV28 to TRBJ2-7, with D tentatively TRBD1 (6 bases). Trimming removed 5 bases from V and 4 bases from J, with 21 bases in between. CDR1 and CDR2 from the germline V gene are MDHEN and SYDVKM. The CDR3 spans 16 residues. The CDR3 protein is CASSLLIDRPKYEQYV. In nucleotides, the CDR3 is TGTGCCAGCAGTCTTCTTATCGACAGGCCTAAGTACGAGCAGTACGTC.

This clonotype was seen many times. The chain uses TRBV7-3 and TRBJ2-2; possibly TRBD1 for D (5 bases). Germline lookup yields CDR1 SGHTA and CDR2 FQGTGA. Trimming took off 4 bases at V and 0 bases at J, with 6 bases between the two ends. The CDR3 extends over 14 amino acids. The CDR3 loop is CASSSDTNTGELFF. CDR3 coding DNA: TGTGCCAGCAGCTCGGACACGAACACCGGGGAGCTGTTTTTT.

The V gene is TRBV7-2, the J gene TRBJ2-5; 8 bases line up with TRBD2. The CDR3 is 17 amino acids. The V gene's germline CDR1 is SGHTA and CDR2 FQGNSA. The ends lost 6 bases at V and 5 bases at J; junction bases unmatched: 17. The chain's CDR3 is CASSPGAIGGAGETQYF. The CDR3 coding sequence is TGTGCCAGCAGTCCCGGCGCGATCGGGGGGGCCGGCGAGACCCAGTACTTC.

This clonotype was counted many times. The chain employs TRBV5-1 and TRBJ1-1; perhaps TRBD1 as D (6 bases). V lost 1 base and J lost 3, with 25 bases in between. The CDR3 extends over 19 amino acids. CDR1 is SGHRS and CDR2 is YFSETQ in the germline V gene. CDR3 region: CASSLWPSTGRWSDTEAFF. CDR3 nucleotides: TGCGCCAGCAGCTTGTGGCCTTCGACAGGCAGGTGGTCGGACACTGAAGCTTTCTTT.

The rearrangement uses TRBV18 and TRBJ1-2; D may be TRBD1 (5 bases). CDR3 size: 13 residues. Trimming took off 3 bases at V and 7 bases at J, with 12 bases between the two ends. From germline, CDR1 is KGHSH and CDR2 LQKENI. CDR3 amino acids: CASSPGPRGGYTF. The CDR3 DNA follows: TGTGCCAGCTCACCGGGGCCCCGAGGTGGCTACACCTTC.

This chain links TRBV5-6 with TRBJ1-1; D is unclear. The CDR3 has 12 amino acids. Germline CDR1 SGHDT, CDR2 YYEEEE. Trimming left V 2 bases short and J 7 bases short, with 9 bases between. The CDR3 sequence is CASSFLGREAFF. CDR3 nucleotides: TGTGCCAGCAGCTTTCTAGGGCGTGAAGCTTTCTTT. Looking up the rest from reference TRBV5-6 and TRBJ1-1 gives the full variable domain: DAGVTQSPTHLIKTRGQQVTLRCSPKSGHDTVSWYQQALGQGPQFIFQYYEEEERQRGNFPDRFSGHQFPNYSSELNVNALLLGDSALYLCASSFLGREAFFGQGTRLTVV.

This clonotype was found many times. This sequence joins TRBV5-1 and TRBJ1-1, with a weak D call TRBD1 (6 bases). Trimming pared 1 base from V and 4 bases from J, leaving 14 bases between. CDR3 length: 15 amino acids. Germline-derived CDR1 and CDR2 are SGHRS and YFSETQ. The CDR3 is CASSLLGGAGTEAFF. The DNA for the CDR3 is TGCGCCAGCAGCTTGTTGGGGGGCGCCGGCACTGAAGCTTTCTTT.

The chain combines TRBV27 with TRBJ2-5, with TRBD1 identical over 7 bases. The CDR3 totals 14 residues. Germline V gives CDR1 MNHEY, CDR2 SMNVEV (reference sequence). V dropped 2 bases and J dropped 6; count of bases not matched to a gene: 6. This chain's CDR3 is CASSLEQGFKTQYF. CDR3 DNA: TGTGCCAGCAGTTTAGAACAGGGGTTTAAGACCCAGTACTTC.

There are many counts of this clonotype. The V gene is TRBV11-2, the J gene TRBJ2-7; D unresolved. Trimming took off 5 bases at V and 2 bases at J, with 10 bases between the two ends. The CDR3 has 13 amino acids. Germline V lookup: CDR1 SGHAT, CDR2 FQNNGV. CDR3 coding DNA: TGTGCCAGCAGCCCCCTGCCCCCCTACGAGCAGTACGTC. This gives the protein CASSPLPPYEQYV.

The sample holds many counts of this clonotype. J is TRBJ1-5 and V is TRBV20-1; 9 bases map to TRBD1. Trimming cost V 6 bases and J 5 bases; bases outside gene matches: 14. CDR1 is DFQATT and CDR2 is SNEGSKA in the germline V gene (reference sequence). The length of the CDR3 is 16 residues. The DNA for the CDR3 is TGCAGTGCAAACCGGGACAGGGTAGGAGTAGATCAGCCCCAGCATTTT. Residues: CSANRDRVGVDQPQHF.

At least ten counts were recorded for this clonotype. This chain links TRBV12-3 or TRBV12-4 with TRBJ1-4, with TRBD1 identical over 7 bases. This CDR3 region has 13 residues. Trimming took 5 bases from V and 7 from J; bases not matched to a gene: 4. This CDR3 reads CASSGGQLEKLFF. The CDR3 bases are TGTGCCAGCAGTGGGGGACAGCTTGAAAAACTGTTTTTT.

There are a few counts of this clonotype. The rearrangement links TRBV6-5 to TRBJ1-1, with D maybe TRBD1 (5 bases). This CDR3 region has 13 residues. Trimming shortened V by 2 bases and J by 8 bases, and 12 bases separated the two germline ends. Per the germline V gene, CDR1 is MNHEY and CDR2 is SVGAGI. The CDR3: CASSYPPGHEAFF. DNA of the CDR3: TGTGCCAGCAGTTACCCTCCAGGACACGAAGCTTTCTTT.